A single sample gave rise to the 18 T cell receptor beta chains below, sequenced in a study of early stage breast cancer tumors. Only in-frame clones appear in the TCRdb table, and some are missing; sequencing was by immunoSEQ multiplex PCR. The sample records 55,000 to 70,000 clones, about 85% being singletons. The sequenced material came from blood. These receptors all come from a person aged 40 to 49 with breast cancer.

The chain is built from TRBV27 and TRBJ2-7; TRBD1 might be the D (5 bases). Trimming shortened V by 0 bases and J by 2 bases, and 11 bases separated the two germline ends. The CDR3 totals 15 residues. Germline V lookup: CDR1 MNHEY, CDR2 SMNVEV (reference sequence). CDR3 sequence (DNA): TGTGCCAGCAGTTTATCCGACAGTCATACCTACGAGCAGTACTTC. Translating gives CASSLSDSHTYEQYF.

The rearrangement joins TRBV28 to TRBJ1-5, with D unclear. The CDR3 is 16 amino acids. Trimming stripped 3 bases from V and 2 bases from J, with 14 bases between. CDR1 and CDR2 (germline): MDHEN, SYDVKM. DNA of the CDR3: TGTGCCAGCAGTTTGGTAGGCTTTATTGGCAATCAGCCCCAGCATTTT. This sequence encodes CASSLVGFIGNQPQHF.

The gene calls are TRBV6-5 and TRBJ1-2; 7 bases map to TRBD1. The CDR3 is 14 residues long. J was trimmed by 7 bases and V by 2 bases; bases with no gene match: 7. Germline CDR1 and CDR2: MNHEY and SVGAGI. CDR3 sequence reads: CASSYGAGGGGYTF. CDR3 sequence (DNA): TGTGCCAGCAGTTACGGGGCAGGGGGAGGTGGCTACACCTTC.

In this sample, this clone turned up once. The chain joins TRBV6-5 to TRBJ2-7, with D possibly TRBD1 on 5 matching bases. Deletions cut 5 bases from V and 0 bases from J, with 11 bases between. CDR3 length: 14 amino acids. CDR1 and CDR2 from the germline V gene are MNHEY and SVGAGI. The CDR3 DNA sequence: TGTGCCAGCAGTCGACAGTTGAGCTCCTACGAGCAGTACTTC. Translating gives CASSRQLSSYEQYF.

This clone was observed a few times. The V call is TRBV2, the J call TRBJ1-4; 9 nucleotides line up with TRBD1. J was trimmed by 7 bases and V by 6 bases; bases with no gene match: 6. The CDR3 extends over 14 amino acids. Germline CDR1 is SNHLY and CDR2 is FYNNEI. CDR3 region: CASSSDRGGEKLFF. DNA of the CDR3: TGTGCCAGCAGCTCGGACAGGGGCGGTGAAAAACTGTTTTTT. The full variable domain, with the rest looked up from reference TRBV2 and TRBJ1-4, is EPEVTQTPSHQVTQMGQEVILRCVPISNHLYFYWYRQILGQKVEFLVSFYNNEISEKSEIFDDQFSVERPDGSNFTLKIRSTKLEDSAMYFCASSSDRGGEKLFFGSGTQLSVL.

This clone was seen a single time. The chain has TRBV7-2 and TRBJ2-1, with 7 bases identical to TRBD1. The germline CDR1 and CDR2 sequences are SGHTA and FQGNSA. The V segment lost 6 bases and the J segment 0 bases; nucleotides outside the gene matches: 5. The CDR3 extends over 15 amino acids. This CDR3 is CASREGGSSYNEQFF. CDR3 coding DNA: TGTGCCAGCAGGGAAGGGGGCAGCTCCTACAATGAGCAGTTCTTC.

This clone was detected once. The rearrangement uses TRBV27 and TRBJ2-5; no clear D gene. The CDR3 spans 12 residues. Trimming pared 1 base from V and 3 bases from J, leaving 3 bases between. CDR1 and CDR2 from the germline V gene are MNHEY and SMNVEV (reference sequence). The CDR3 DNA sequence: TGTGCCAGCAGTTTATATAAAGAGACCCAGTACTTC. This codes for CASSLYKETQYF.

The chain has TRBV19 and TRBJ1-1; TRBD1 aligns across 8 bases. V was pared by 5 bases and J by 0 bases, with 5 bases of the junction left unmatched. Per the germline V gene, CDR1 is LNHDA and CDR2 is SQIVND (reference sequence). The CDR3 runs to 15 residues. CDR3 sequence reads: CASSPGQGMNTEAFF. The CDR3 DNA is TGTGCCAGTAGTCCAGGACAGGGCATGAACACTGAAGCTTTCTTT.

This clone has only a few counts. This chain connects TRBV9 to TRBJ2-1; D is unclear. Germline CDR1 is SGDLS and CDR2 is YYNGEE. V lost 2 bases and J 7 bases, leaving 10 bases between the germline ends. The CDR3 has 13 amino acids. CDR3 in amino acids: CASSVGSVNEQFF. As DNA, the CDR3 is TGTGCCAGCAGCGTGGGATCCGTGAATGAGCAGTTCTTC.

This clone has only one observation. The chain uses TRBV29-1 and TRBJ2-7; D is possibly TRBD1 or TRBD2 (6 bases each). CDR3 length: 15 residues. Per the germline V gene, CDR1 is SQVTM and CDR2 is ANQGSEA. The V end lost 5 bases, the J end lost 2 bases, and 19 bases lay between the germline ends. The CDR3 DNA reads as TGCAGCGTTAATGGGGGCCCGGGAGATCCCTACGAGCAGTACTTC. It codes for CSVNGGPGDPYEQYF.

This clone came up a few times. The chain links TRBV2 to TRBJ1-5, with D uncertain. Trimming shortened V by 7 bases and J by 3 bases, and 10 bases separated the two germline ends. Germline loops: CDR1 SNHLY, CDR2 FYNNEI. The CDR3 runs 13 residues. CDR3 protein: CASNSRFNQPQHF. CDR3 nucleotide sequence: TGTGCCAGCAATTCCCGGTTCAATCAGCCCCAGCATTTT.

This chain's CDR3 is CASSPGPGFGNEQFF. The DNA of the CDR3 is TGCGCCAGCAGCCCTGGGCCAGGGTTTGGCAATGAGCAGTTCTTC. The V gene is TRBV4-1, the J gene TRBJ2-1; D may be TRBD1 (5 bases). Trimming stripped 4 bases from V and 6 bases from J, with 16 bases between. Germline V gene data show CDR1 as MGHRA and CDR2 as YSYEKL. The CDR3 covers 15 residues.

V usage is TRBV19 and J usage is TRBJ2-7, with D tentatively TRBD1 (6 bases). V lost 10 bases to trimming and J lost 0 bases, with 16 bases between them. Germline CDR1 is LNHDA and CDR2 is SQIVND (reference sequence). CDR3 length equals 14 residues. The CDR3 loop is CAKPSGTRSYEQYF. The CDR3 region has the DNA TGTGCCAAACCCTCCGGGACACGCTCCTACGAGCAGTACTTC.

This chain connects TRBV12-5 to TRBJ2-6, with D perhaps matching TRBD1 (6 bases). With 6 bases removed from V and 0 bases from J, the gap between germline ends came to 15 bases. The CDR3 runs 17 residues. In germline, CDR1 is LGHNT, CDR2 FRNRAP. CDR3 amino acids: CASGPTLDSSGANVLTF. CDR3 DNA sequence: TGTGCTAGTGGACCGACCCTGGACAGCTCTGGGGCCAACGTCCTGACTTTC.

V usage is TRBV27 and J usage is TRBJ2-7; D uncertain. Germline CDR1 reads MNHEY; CDR2 reads SMNVEV (reference sequence). V was cut by 0 bases and J by 2 bases, with 11 bases left in between. CDR3 length: 15 residues. CDR3 amino acids: CASSLSPASTYEQYF. The CDR3 coding sequence is TGTGCCAGCAGTTTATCGCCAGCCTCGACCTACGAGCAGTACTTC.

The CDR3 reads CASSLWQYGYTF. CDR3 sequence (DNA): TGTGCCAGCAGTTTATGGCAGTATGGCTACACCTTC. This rearrangement joins TRBV28 to TRBJ1-2; D gene unclear. V was clipped by 0 bases and J by 5 bases, with 4 bases between them. The CDR3 is made up of 12 amino acids. CDR1 is MDHEN, CDR2 SYDVKM, per germline.

The V call is TRBV12-5, the J call TRBJ2-2; D remains unclear. The CDR3 length is 12 residues. CDR1 and CDR2 (germline): LGHNT, FRNRAP. Trimming shortened V by 3 bases and J by 6 bases, and 5 bases separated the two germline ends. Here the CDR3 DNA reads TGTGCTAGTGGTTTTGTGTCCGGGGAGCTGTTTTTT. Translation: CASGFVSGELFF.

This sequence joins TRBV7-9 and TRBJ1-2; 9 nucleotides align to TRBD1. The germline V gene has CDR1 SEHNR and CDR2 FQNEAQ (reference sequence). V dropped 5 bases and J dropped 7; count of bases not matched to a gene: 11. CDR3 length: 15 amino acids. The CDR3 protein is CASSRIGTGISGYTF. The DNA for the CDR3 is TGTGCCAGCAGCAGGATAGGGACAGGGATATCTGGCTACACCTTC.